The rows below give T cell receptor beta chains drawn from one sample of a study of T cells after posttransplantation cyclophosphamide. Produced via immunoSEQ multiplex PCR; TCRdb's table is partial and in-frame only. In the table there are about 21,000 clones, 95% to 99% of which are singletons. The sequenced sample was naive CD8+ T cells sorted from PBMCs. These receptors were collected from a man aged 35 to 55 in good health, CMV-negative, and a related stem cell transplant donor. Each CDR3 is given with its conserved first and last residue. The size entry is marked missing in some rows and otherwise reads once, few, many or a size class.

clone_size: NA
v_call: TRBV6-1
cdr3_aa: CASSEGQGMNQPQHF

clone_size: NA
v_call: TRBV27
cdr3_aa: CASTGQGINQPQHF

clone_size: once
v_call: TRBV28
cdr3_aa: CASRNTGQGVRGYTF

clone_size: NA
v_call: TRBV28
cdr3_aa: CASIFKEEEQPQHF

clone_size: NA
v_call: TRBV27
cdr3_aa: CASSFGSYNEQFF

clone_size: NA
v_call: TRBV6-6
cdr3_aa: CASSYSAVEAFF

clone_size: NA
v_call: TRBV15
cdr3_aa: CATSTGLSYEQYF

clone_size: NA
v_call: TRBV19
cdr3_aa: CASSIGQGAKNIQYF

clone_size: NA
v_call: TRBV27
cdr3_aa: CASSLGAGGTAFF

clone_size: NA
v_call: TRBV5-4
cdr3_aa: CASSFGLAGATGELFF

clone_size: NA
v_call: TRBV10-3
cdr3_aa: CAISDPDRDRDTEAFF

clone_size: NA
v_call: TRBV10-2
cdr3_aa: CASRVQPGLRSFGELNEQYF

clone_size: NA
v_call: TRBV5-6
cdr3_aa: CASSPDRANEQFF

clone_size: NA
v_call: TRBV27
cdr3_aa: CASSLGTGVSYEQYF

clone_size: once
v_call: TRBV11-2
cdr3_aa: CASSLAYGFIGTDTQYF

clone_size: few
v_call: TRBV28
cdr3_aa: CASSEGRAATNEKLFF

clone_size: NA
v_call: TRBV19
cdr3_aa: CASSRPSGTLNNEQFF

clone_size: NA
v_call: TRBV4-2
cdr3_aa: CASSPGQGIVGNEQFF

clone_size: NA
v_call: TRBV18
cdr3_aa: CASSLGTGSSYEQYF

clone_size: NA
v_call: TRBV28
cdr3_aa: CASSASGELYSGELFF

clone_size: NA
v_call: TRBV19
cdr3_aa: CASSRRTSGLYNEQFF

clone_size: NA
v_call: TRBV6-5
cdr3_aa: CASSYLILDGQPQHF

clone_size: NA
v_call: TRBV4-3
cdr3_aa: CASSQGYRQPNTEAFF

clone_size: NA
v_call: TRBV30
cdr3_aa: CACLEGGIYGYTF

clone_size: NA
v_call: TRBV11-2
cdr3_aa: CASRLGGPLYNEQFF

clone_size: NA
v_call: TRBV21-1
cdr3_aa: CASTREGSGPDTQYF

clone_size: NA
v_call: TRBV27
cdr3_aa: CASSLSIAPPTGELFF

clone_size: NA
v_call: TRBV7-3
cdr3_aa: CASSPGKSTDTQYF

clone_size: NA
v_call: TRBV13
cdr3_aa: CASSLGQEYGELFF

clone_size: NA
v_call: TRBV7-9
cdr3_aa: CASSLTGTYEQYF

clone_size: NA
v_call: TRBV4-1
cdr3_aa: CASSQADSYFRGYTF

clone_size: NA
v_call: TRBV7-6
cdr3_aa: CASRAGRGSSYNEQFF

clone_size: NA
v_call: TRBV6-5
cdr3_aa: CASRNRGSTDTQYF

clone_size: NA
v_call: TRBV9
cdr3_aa: CASSGNREGANYGYTF

clone_size: NA
v_call: TRBV5-6
cdr3_aa: CASSAGTGGLADTQYF

clone_size: once
v_call: TRBV5-6
cdr3_aa: CASNSERDGYTF